This paragraph reports one TCR beta chain. Its antigen is currently unknown. This CDR3 region has 17 residues. Per the germline V gene, CDR1 is LGHNA and CDR2 is YSLEER. Trimming removed 0 bases from V and 1 base from J, with 14 bases in between. This sample stems from a study of siplizumab effects on memory and regulatory T cells. Regarding the study as a whole: Alloreactive sequences that could be traced to unstimulated CD4+ memory cells showed a significant reduction under siplizumab.

This table comes from immunoSEQ multiplex PCR, and its TCRdb copy is limited to in-frame clones, with some not included. This sample yields tens of thousands of clones, of which 93% are seen a single time; approximately 7.1% belongs to the top ten. The gene calls are TRBV4-3 and TRBJ2-3; TRBD2 might be the D (6 bases). Material for sequencing was CD8+ T cells sorted from blood. The TCR comes from a human donor in good health. The CDR3 coding sequence is TGCGCCAGCAGCCAAGAATTGGTTGCGGGACGCACAGATACGCAGTATTTT. Translated, it gives CASSQELVAGRTDTQYF.